This is a list of T cell receptor beta chains from one sample in a study of blood T cell repertoires in COVID-19. Clones were sequenced by immunoSEQ multiplex PCR, and TCRdb holds only the in-frame ones, with some missing. The table includes approximately 220,000 clones, roughly 86% detected once. The material sequenced was PBMCs or T cells enriched from blood (not recorded which). The source of these receptors is a woman in her twenties or thirties with acute COVID-19. Each CDR3 is given with its conserved first and last residue. D genes are given only for firm matches.

D	V	CDR3
TRBD1	TRBV18	CASSPNSQGVRTEAFF
-	TRBV29-1	CSVQRGGIEAFF
TRBD2	TRBV5-1	CASSQMGASGNNEQFF
TRBD2	TRBV10-2	CATRLAGNTGELFF
TRBD2	TRBV9	CASSSSGSGVTLDF
TRBD1	TRBV5-1	CASSRDPGTGRDHYGYTF
-	TRBV18	CASSPSEKLFF
TRBD1	TRBV10-2	CASSGGTGYGYTF
-	TRBV27	CASSPSGRDYGYTF
TRBD2	TRBV7-8	CASSLKGGTSWETQYF
TRBD1	TRBV27	CASTTGQGFSYEQYF
-	TRBV4-3	CASSQDHQAEAFF
-	TRBV9	CASSVEIPTEAFF
TRBD1	TRBV14	CASSRQGSYEQYF
-	TRBV11-1	CASSLGAGNIQYF
-	TRBV3-1/TRBV3-2	CASSQVGKNTEAFF
-	TRBV11-2	CASSTRSFSYEQYF
-	TRBV2	CASLSMDTEAFF
TRBD1	TRBV4-3	CASSRTATGQESSYEQYF
-	TRBV27	CASSFSDTQYF
-	TRBV18	CASSSALRDFSGYTF
-	TRBV5-4	CASSLDYLEQYF
TRBD1	TRBV29-1	CSVLNYFTGAGANVLTF
TRBD1	TRBV7-2	CASRTGTGVDEQYF
-	TRBV9	CASSVDGRATTEAFF
-	TRBV5-5	CASSTMTGYTDTQYF
-	TRBV7-9	CASINFEPGSYEQYF
-	TRBV7-9	CASSLVTGSGSYNSPLHF
-	TRBV12-3/TRBV12-4	CAYTVSGNTIYF
-	TRBV2	CASSVTDFRAQHF
TRBD1	TRBV29-1	CSVEGDRGNSYEQYF
-	TRBV6-5	CASCQSSGANVLTF
TRBD2	TRBV10-3	CAISEGLAETQYF
TRBD1	TRBV19	CASTLTDREGSPLHF
TRBD1	TRBV7-8	CASSLDRVVSPLHF
-	TRBV7-9	CASSVTTSPLHF
TRBD2	TRBV27	CASNRRASGGAKHYNEQFF
TRBD2	TRBV4-1	CASSQPLAGEDTQYF
TRBD1	TRBV7-2	CASRGTGGSEQYF
-	TRBV19	CASRNRAGNTIYF
TRBD2	TRBV3-1/TRBV3-2	CASTLAGEETQYF
-	TRBV7-4	CASSLVRAPVTEAFF
-	TRBV6-5	CASSPYSGTGELFF
-	TRBV12-5	CASGIKFRDMPYNEQFF
TRBD2	TRBV6-1	CASSGRGTYEQYF
TRBD1	TRBV30	CAWFWVSTGDSNQPQHF
-	TRBV2	CASSGEGAASSYEQYF
-	TRBV7-9	CASSLQGRETQYF
-	TRBV27	CASRSDSNSPLHF
-	TRBV5-1	CASSLALQGQKLFF
-	TRBV27	CASSSYGSSTDTQYF
TRBD2	TRBV27	CASSPPERLAGRYEQFF
-	TRBV16	CASSQWWGGTYEQYF
TRBD1	TRBV6-5	CASSYSRQGRAFF
TRBD1	TRBV19	CASSTPTGFGSNEQFF
-	TRBV10-3	CAISEGQASNYGYTF
TRBD1	TRBV27	CASSLLGQGNQPQHF
TRBD1	TRBV6-5	CASSLQGVAGEQYF
TRBD1	TRBV5-4	CASSAGTVNEQFF